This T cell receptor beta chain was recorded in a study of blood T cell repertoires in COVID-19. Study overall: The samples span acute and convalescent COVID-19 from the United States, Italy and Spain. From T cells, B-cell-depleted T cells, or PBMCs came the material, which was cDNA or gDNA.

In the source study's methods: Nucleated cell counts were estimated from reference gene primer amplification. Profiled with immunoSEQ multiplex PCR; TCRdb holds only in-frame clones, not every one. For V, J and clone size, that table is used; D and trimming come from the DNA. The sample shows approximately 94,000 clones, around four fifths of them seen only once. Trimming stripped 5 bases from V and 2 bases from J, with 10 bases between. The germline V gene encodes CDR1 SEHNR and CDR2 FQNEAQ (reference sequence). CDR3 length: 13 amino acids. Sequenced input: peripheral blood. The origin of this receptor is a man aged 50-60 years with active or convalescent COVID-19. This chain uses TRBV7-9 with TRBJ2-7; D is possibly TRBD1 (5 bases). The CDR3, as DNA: TGTGCCAGCAGCCTAGGGGCCCCCTACGAGCAGTACTTC. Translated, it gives CASSLGAPYEQYF.